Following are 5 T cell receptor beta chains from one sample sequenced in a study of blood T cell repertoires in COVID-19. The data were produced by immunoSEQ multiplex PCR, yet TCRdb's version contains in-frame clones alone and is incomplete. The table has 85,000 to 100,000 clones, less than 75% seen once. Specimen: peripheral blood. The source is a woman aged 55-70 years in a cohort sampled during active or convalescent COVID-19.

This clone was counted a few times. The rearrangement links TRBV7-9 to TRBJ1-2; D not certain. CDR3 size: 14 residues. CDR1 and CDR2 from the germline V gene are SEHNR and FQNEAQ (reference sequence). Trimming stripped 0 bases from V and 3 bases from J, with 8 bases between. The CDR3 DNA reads TGTGCCAGCAGCTTAGCCTGGGCAGACTATGGCTACACCTTC. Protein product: CASSLAWADYGYTF.

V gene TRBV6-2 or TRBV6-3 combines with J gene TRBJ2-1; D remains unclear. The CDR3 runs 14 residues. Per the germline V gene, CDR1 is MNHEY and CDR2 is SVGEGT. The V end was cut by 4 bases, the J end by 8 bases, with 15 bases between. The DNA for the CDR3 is TGTGCCAGCAGTTCCCAACCCAAGCGTGATGAGCAGTTCTTC. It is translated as CASSSQPKRDEQFF.

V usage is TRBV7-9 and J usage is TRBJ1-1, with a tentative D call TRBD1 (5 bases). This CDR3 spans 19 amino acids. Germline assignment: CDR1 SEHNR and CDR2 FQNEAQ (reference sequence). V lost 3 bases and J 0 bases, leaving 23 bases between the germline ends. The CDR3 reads CASSFGGLKTTRMNTEAFF. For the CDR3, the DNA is TGTGCCAGCAGCTTCGGGGGACTTAAGACCACCAGAATGAACACTGAAGCTTTCTTT.

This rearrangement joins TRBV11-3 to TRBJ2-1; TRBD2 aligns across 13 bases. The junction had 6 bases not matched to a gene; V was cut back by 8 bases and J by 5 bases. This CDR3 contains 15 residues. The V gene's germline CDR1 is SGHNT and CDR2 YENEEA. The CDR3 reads CASGRTSGGDNEQFF. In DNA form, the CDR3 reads TGTGCCAGCGGACGGACTAGCGGGGGAGACAATGAGCAGTTCTTC.

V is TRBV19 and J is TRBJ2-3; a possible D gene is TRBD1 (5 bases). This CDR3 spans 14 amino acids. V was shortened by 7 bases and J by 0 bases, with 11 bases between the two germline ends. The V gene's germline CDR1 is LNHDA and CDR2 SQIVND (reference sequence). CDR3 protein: CASNRQISTDTQYF. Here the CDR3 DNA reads TGTGCCAGTAACAGACAGATAAGCACAGATACGCAGTATTTT.